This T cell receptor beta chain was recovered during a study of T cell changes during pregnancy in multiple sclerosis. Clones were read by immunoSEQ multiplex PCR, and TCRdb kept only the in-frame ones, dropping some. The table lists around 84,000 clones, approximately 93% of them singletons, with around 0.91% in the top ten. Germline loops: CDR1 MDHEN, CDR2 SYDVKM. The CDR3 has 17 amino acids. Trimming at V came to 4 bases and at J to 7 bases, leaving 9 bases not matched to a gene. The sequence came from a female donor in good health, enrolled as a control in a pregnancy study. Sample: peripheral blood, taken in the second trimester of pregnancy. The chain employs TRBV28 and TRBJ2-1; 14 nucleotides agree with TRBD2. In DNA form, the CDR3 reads TGTGCCAGCAGTTCGGGACTAGCGGGAGATGAGAGGAATGAGCAGTTCTTC. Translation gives CASSSGLAGDERNEQFF. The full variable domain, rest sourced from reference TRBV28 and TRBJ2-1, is DVKVTQSSRYLVKRTGEKVFLECVQDMDHENMFWYRQDPGLGLRLIYFSYDVKMKEKGDIPEGYSVSREKKERFSLILESASTNQTSMYLCASSSGLAGDERNEQFFGPGTRLTVL.